The next 12 T cell receptor beta chains were all read from a single sample in a study of STAT5B mutations in CD4+ large granular lymphocyte leukemia (dated by TCRdb to between 2021 and 2023). The library was generated by the immunoSEQ multiplex PCR assay. TCRdb re-hosts the immuneACCESS table, in-frame sequences only. Its copies lack some clones; in the studies checked, an unresolved V gene accounts for under half of them, and the cause for the rest is not known. The sample includes 25,000 to 35,000 clones, with around 70% observed a single time. Of the sample, about 0.45% falls within the top ten clones. Sequenced: CD4+ T cells from blood buffy coats. The receptors originated from a human donor in good health.

Only a few counts were recorded for this clone. The chain combines TRBV30 with TRBJ1-1; D ambiguous. The CDR3 sequence is 13 residues long. Germline V gives CDR1 GTSNPN, CDR2 SVGIG (reference sequence). The V and J ends lost 0 bases and 4 bases respectively, with 9 bases between them. The CDR3 is CAWSVASTTEAFF. The CDR3 region has the DNA TGTGCCTGGAGTGTTGCTTCAACCACTGAAGCTTTCTTT.

The V gene is TRBV2, the J gene TRBJ2-5; D gene unclear. Deletions cut 5 bases from V and 2 bases from J, with 9 bases between. Per germline, CDR1 SNHLY and CDR2 FYNNEI. There are 13 residues in the CDR3. In DNA, the CDR3 is TGTGCCAGCAGTAGGACGCCGCAAGAGACCCAGTACTTC. The encoded protein is CASSRTPQETQYF.

In its sample, this clone was seen a few times. The chain joins TRBV5-4 to TRBJ2-2; D call uncertain. CDR3 length: 13 amino acids. Germline V CDR1 and CDR2: SGHNT, YYREEE (reference sequence). V lost 4 bases and J 3 bases, leaving 7 bases between the germline ends. The CDR3 DNA follows: TGTGCCAGCAGCCCCCCGTACACCGGGGAGCTGTTTTTT. Translation gives CASSPPYTGELFF.

CDR3 amino acids: CASGSTGRGNYGYTF. The CDR3 DNA is TGTGCCAGCGGATCCACGGGTAGGGGCAACTATGGCTACACCTTC. The rearrangement uses TRBV28 and TRBJ1-2; D possibly corresponds to TRBD1 (5 bases). Trimming shortened V by 8 bases and J by 2 bases, and 18 bases separated the two germline ends. CDR1 and CDR2 from the germline V gene are MDHEN and SYDVKM. The CDR3 loop spans 15 amino acids.

The rearrangement links TRBV9 to TRBJ2-2; 7 nucleotides align to TRBD2. Germline V gene data show CDR1 as SGDLS and CDR2 as YYNGEE. The CDR3 has 14 residues. The ends lost 10 bases at V and 6 bases at J; junction bases unmatched: 12. As DNA, the CDR3 is TGTGCCGGGTGCCGGGACTACGAGGCCGGGGAGCTGTTTTTT. It translates to CAGCRDYEAGELFF.

This clone was seen a handful of times. The chain employs TRBV28 and TRBJ1-1, with a possible D match to TRBD1 (6 bases). Germline CDR1 is MDHEN and CDR2 is SYDVKM. Deletions cut 5 bases from V and 4 bases from J, with 14 bases between. The CDR3 runs to 14 residues. CDR3 sequence reads: CASSTGTVSTEAFF. The CDR3 coding sequence is TGTGCCAGCAGTACAGGGACGGTGAGCACTGAAGCTTTCTTT.

This CDR3 reads CASSYADGGAFF. In nucleotides, the CDR3 is TGTGCCAGCAGTTACGCAGACGGAGGCGCTTTCTTT. The V and J genes are TRBV6-6 and TRBJ1-1; D unclear. This CDR3 is built from 12 residues. Between the trimmed V and J ends, which lost 2 bases and 11 bases, there was a span of 12 bases. Looked up from germline, CDR1 is MNHNY and CDR2 is SVGAGI (reference sequence).

V and J are TRBV11-3 and TRBJ2-2, with no clear D. The germline V gene encodes CDR1 SGHNT and CDR2 YENEEA. Trimming took off 1 base at V and 3 bases at J, with 3 bases between the two ends. This CDR3 is built from 13 residues. The CDR3 DNA reads TGTGCCAGCAGCTTAGCGGACACCGGGGAGCTGTTTTTT. It encodes CASSLADTGELFF.

This chain uses TRBV5-5 with TRBJ1-5; the D is unclear. This CDR3 comprises 18 residues. The germline V and J ends were trimmed by 3 bases and 4 bases, with 23 bases remaining between them. The germline CDR1 and CDR2 sequences are SGHKS and YYEKEE (reference sequence). The CDR3 reads CASSSAHGLFGVNQPQHF. The DNA for the CDR3 is TGTGCCAGCAGCTCAGCCCACGGACTCTTTGGGGTTAATCAGCCCCAGCATTTT.

This clone was seen only a few times. The chain links TRBV10-1 to TRBJ1-2; D is possibly TRBD1 (5 bases). This CDR3 is 19 amino acids long. Deletions cut 6 bases from V and 0 bases from J, with 26 bases between. Germline CDR1 WNHNN, CDR2 SYGVQD (reference sequence). The CDR3 region has the DNA TGCGCCAGCAGCCCACTTGGAGGGGCACGGGGGTTAGCTAACTATGGCTACACCTTC. Translated: CASSPLGGARGLANYGYTF.

The chain couples TRBV5-1 to TRBJ2-5, with D tentatively TRBD1 or TRBD2 (6 bases each). The germline CDR1 and CDR2 sequences are SGHRS and YFSETQ. This CDR3 region has 14 residues. The V and J ends lost 2 bases and 2 bases respectively, with 10 bases between them. Written as DNA, the CDR3 is TGCGCCAGCAGCTTCGGGGGCAGACAAGAGACCCAGTACTTC. Translated: CASSFGGRQETQYF.

J is TRBJ2-5 and V is TRBV5-1, with 12 positions matching TRBD2. V lost 4 bases and J lost 3; bases outside the gene matches: 13. CDR3 length: 18 amino acids. Germline lookup yields CDR1 SGHRS and CDR2 YFSETQ. For the CDR3, the DNA is TGCGCCAGCAGCGCCTCCGGGACTAGCGGGCCGAGTAAAGAGACCCAGTACTTC. Protein: CASSASGTSGPSKETQYF.